This T cell receptor (beta chain) was sequenced for a study of shared clonotypes between healthy human individuals. Findings of the study overall: The genetic and exposure-history diversity represented was limited by few donors. Roughly 5% of naive CD4 clonotypes were common to several donors.

Memory CD4+ cells were the fraction left after CD45RA+ naive selection. Genomic DNA of each subset was evenly split across several immunoSEQ plates. Profiled with immunoSEQ multiplex PCR; TCRdb holds only in-frame clones, not every one. Among roughly 2.2 million clones listed, about 92% were seen once. Regarding this clone: Antigen: not known. At one boundary the junction diverges from the germline segment, which might be a read error.

Germline CDR1 MDHEN, CDR2 SYDVKM. The CDR3 covers 12 residues. This clonotype originated in a man aged 18 to 29 in good health. Some clones in this sample may be carry-over from other donors' samples. J is TRBJ1-3 and V is TRBV28; D uncertain. Material: naive CD4+ T cells from PBMCs. Subset indicated: CD45RA+ positively selected. The CDR3 nucleotides are TGTGCCAGCACCGTAGGCTACGGACCGGGAGATTTT. This gives the protein CASTVGYGPGDF.